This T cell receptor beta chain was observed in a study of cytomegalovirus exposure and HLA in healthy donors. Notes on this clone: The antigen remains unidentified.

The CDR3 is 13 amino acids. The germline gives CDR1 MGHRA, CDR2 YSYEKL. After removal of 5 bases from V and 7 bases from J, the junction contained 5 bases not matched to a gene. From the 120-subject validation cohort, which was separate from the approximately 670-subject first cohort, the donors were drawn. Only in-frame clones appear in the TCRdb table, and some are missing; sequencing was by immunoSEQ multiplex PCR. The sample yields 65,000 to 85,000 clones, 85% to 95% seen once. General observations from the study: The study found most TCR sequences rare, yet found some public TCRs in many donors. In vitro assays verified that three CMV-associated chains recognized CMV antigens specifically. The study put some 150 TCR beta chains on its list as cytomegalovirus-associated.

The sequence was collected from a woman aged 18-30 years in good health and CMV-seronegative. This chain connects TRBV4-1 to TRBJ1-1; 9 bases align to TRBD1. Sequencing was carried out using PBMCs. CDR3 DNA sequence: TGCGCCAGCAGCAGACAGGGGGAGGATGAAGCTTTCTTT. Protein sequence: CASSRQGEDEAFF.